This T cell receptor beta chain was captured by sequencing in a study of beta chain features in type 1 diabetes. The CDR3 runs to 13 residues. Only a few counts were recorded for this clone. Sequencing targeted expressed TCRB transcripts, as all isolated RNA had been reverse transcribed. Method: immunoSEQ multiplex PCR; TCRdb's copy keeps in-frame clones and lacks some. In the table there are 150,000 to 190,000 clones, roughly 8% of which are singletons. The sequence derives from a man between 18 and 29 years old in good health. The source material was central memory CD4+ T cells from blood. This rearrangement joins TRBV21-1 to TRBJ1-2; TRBD1 reflects the table's D call only, with no check against the DNA. TRBV21-1 is termed a pseudogene. The CDR3 is CASSKTGEYGYTF. CDR3 bases: TGTGCCAGCAGCAAGACAGGGGAGTATGGCTACACCTTC.